Below, 25 T cell receptor beta chains from the same sample are listed, as sequenced in a study of CD8 T cells in ankylosing spondylitis. Findings of the study overall: Seemingly distinctive of ankylosing spondylitis blood was a TCR beta motif formed by eight highly homologous variants.

Antigens of these TCRs are unknown. Each CDR3 protein gets one entry after TCRdb re-called the 5' RACE reads with MiXCR. The profile shows around 490,000 distinct CDR3 sequences, under 5.5% of them singletons. The specimen sequenced was blood, either unsorted or a sorted T cell fraction (not recorded which). Receptor source: a male donor with ankylosing spondylitis.

At least ten counts were recorded for this clonotype. The gene calls are TRBV7-2 and TRBJ1-1, with D possibly TRBD1 on 6 matching bases. The V gene lost 1 base and the J gene lost 2 bases, with 11 bases spanning the gap. The CDR3 has 15 amino acids. The V gene's germline CDR1 is SGHTA and CDR2 FQGNSA. CDR3 sequence reads: CASSLVGTTNTEAFF. CDR3 nucleotide sequence: TGTGCCAGCAGCTTAGTGGGGACAACTAACACTGAAGCTTTCTTT.

This clonotype appeared many times. The CDR3 nucleotides read TGTGCCAGCAGCCTAGGACACTACAATGAGCAGTTCTTC. It is translated as CASSLGHYNEQFF. The V call is TRBV7-2, the J call TRBJ2-1; possible D gene TRBD1, 5 bases. From germline, CDR1 is SGHTA and CDR2 FQGNSA. V lost 5 bases, J lost 3 bases, and 8 bases lay in between. CDR3 size: 13 residues.

Ten or more counts support this clonotype. The genes are TRBV29-1 and TRBJ2-1, with D tentatively TRBD1 or TRBD2 (5 bases each). CDR3 length: 14 amino acids. V dropped 0 bases and J dropped 3 bases, with 9 bases sitting between them. Looked up from germline, CDR1 is SQVTM and CDR2 is ANQGSEA. DNA for the CDR3: TGCAGCGTTGAAGAGGGGGTCGTCTACAATGAGCAGTTCTTC. This translates into CSVEEGVVYNEQFF.

The sample holds many counts of this clonotype. The chain combines TRBV6-2 or TRBV6-3 with TRBJ2-7; TRBD1 or TRBD2 may be the D gene (5 bases each). The CDR3 runs to 12 residues. In germline, CDR1 is MNHEY, CDR2 SVGEGT. V lost 7 bases and J 5 bases, leaving 12 bases between the germline ends. The CDR3 protein is CASIAMGDEQYF. CDR3 bases: TGTGCCAGCATAGCGATGGGGGACGAGCAGTACTTC.

This clonotype was picked up many times. The chain employs TRBV20-1 and TRBJ2-3; 9 nucleotides align to TRBD2. Germline CDR1 is DFQATT and CDR2 is SNEGSKA (reference sequence). This CDR3 comprises 16 residues. The V and J ends lost 6 bases and 6 bases, in that order; junction bases with no gene match: 16. CDR3 protein: CSAQGLGGRGMDTQYF. Here the CDR3 DNA reads TGCAGTGCCCAAGGACTAGGCGGGAGGGGAATGGATACGCAGTATTTT.

The table lists this clonotype with many counts. The V and J genes are TRBV27 and TRBJ1-1; maybe TRBD1 (5 bases). V lost 5 bases to trimming and J lost 4 bases, with 23 bases between them. Looked up from germline, CDR1 is MNHEY and CDR2 is SMNVEV (reference sequence). The CDR3 sequence is 17 residues long. This CDR3 reads CASSPTYRQRRPTEAFF. The DNA for the CDR3 is TGTGCCAGCAGTCCTACGTACAGGCAACGTCGCCCCACTGAAGCTTTCTTT.

This clonotype was picked up many times. The chain has TRBV20-1 and TRBJ2-3; possibly TRBD1 for D (6 bases). Germline V CDR1 and CDR2: DFQATT, SNEGSKA (reference sequence). The CDR3 is 14 residues long. V lost 6 bases, J lost 1 base, and 14 bases lay in between. CDR3 in amino acids: CSASGEIGTDTQYF. CDR3 nucleotides: TGCAGTGCATCAGGGGAGATCGGCACAGATACGCAGTATTTT.

This clonotype was observed at least ten times. The chain recombines TRBV25-1 with TRBJ1-5; D may be TRBD1 (5 bases). With 1 base removed from V and 0 bases from J, the gap between germline ends came to 10 bases. Looked up from germline, CDR1 is MGHDK and CDR2 is SYGVNS. The CDR3 is made up of 16 amino acids. The CDR3 region is CASSESRGNSNQPQHF. CDR3 sequence (DNA): TGTGCCAGCAGTGAATCACGGGGCAATAGCAATCAGCCCCAGCATTTT.

This clonotype was seen only a few times. The rearrangement links TRBV11-2 to TRBJ1-1, with 8 bases that match TRBD1. V shed 6 bases, J shed 3 bases, and the junction held 3 bases outside the gene matches. Germline CDR1 and CDR2: SGHAT and FQNNGV. The CDR3 covers 13 residues. The CDR3 sequence: CASRQTGDTEAFF. CDR3 bases: TGTGCCAGCAGACAGACAGGGGACACTGAAGCTTTCTTT.

In its sample, this clonotype was seen many times. The V and J genes are TRBV6-1 and TRBJ1-6, with D possibly TRBD1 on 5 matching bases. The V end lost 3 bases, the J end lost 2 bases, and 8 bases lay between the germline ends. Germline CDR1 reads MNHNS; CDR2 reads SASEGT. The CDR3 sequence is 15 residues long. The CDR3 region is CASSDRGAYNSPLHF. CDR3 nucleotides: TGTGCCAGCAGTGATCGAGGGGCCTATAATTCACCCCTCCACTTT.

This clonotype was seen repeatedly, ten times or more. The genes are TRBV12-3 or TRBV12-4 and TRBJ2-1; the match to TRBD2 covers 8 bases. J gave up 4 bases and V 5 bases, and 7 bases lay outside the gene matches. The CDR3 sequence is 15 residues long. The CDR3 sequence: CASSTAGGGYNEQFF. The CDR3 nucleotides are TGTGCCAGCAGTACCGCGGGGGGAGGATACAATGAGCAGTTCTTC.

Many counts were recorded for this clonotype. The chain carries TRBV19 and TRBJ2-1; 10 bases are a match to TRBD2. Germline loops: CDR1 LNHDA, CDR2 SQIVND (reference sequence). V trimming: 10 bases; J trimming: 3 bases; junction bases outside the gene matches: 6. This CDR3 has 14 amino acids. In DNA form, the CDR3 reads TGTGCCACGAAAGCGGGGGGGCACTACAATGAGCAGTTCTTC. Translating gives CATKAGGHYNEQFF. The full variable domain, its missing parts supplied by reference TRBV19 and TRBJ2-1, is DGGITQSPKYLFRKEGQNVTLSCEQNLNHDAMYWYRQDPGQGLRLIYYSQIVNDFQKGDIAEGYSVSREKKESFPLTVTSAQKNPTAFYLCATKAGGHYNEQFFGPGTRLTVL.

This clonotype was seen a few times. V usage is TRBV4-2 and J usage is TRBJ2-5; 7 nucleotides align to TRBD2. V lost 0 bases to trimming and J lost 2 bases; unmatched junction nucleotides: 9. This CDR3 has 17 amino acids. Germline V CDR1 and CDR2: LGHNA, YNFKEQ. CDR3 sequence (DNA): TGTGCCAGCAGCCAAGATCCCCTAGCGGACCTGCAAGAGACCCAGTACTTC. It yields the protein CASSQDPLADLQETQYF.

The rearrangement links TRBV5-1 to TRBJ2-7; TRBD2 aligns across 11 bases. This CDR3 has 16 amino acids. The germline V gene has CDR1 SGHRS and CDR2 YFSETQ. J gave up 2 bases and V 0 bases, and 4 bases lay outside the gene matches. CDR3: CASSLVTSGGTYEQYF. DNA of the CDR3: TGCGCCAGCAGCTTGGTAACTAGCGGGGGAACCTACGAGCAGTACTTC. Drawing the rest from reference TRBV5-1 and TRBJ2-7, the complete variable domain is KAGVTQTPRYLIKTRGQQVTLSCSPISGHRSVSWYQQTPGQGLQFLFEYFSETQRNKGNFPGRFSGRQFSNSRSEMNVSTLELGDSALYLCASSLVTSGGTYEQYFGPGTRLTVT.

This clonotype was recorded a few times. The chain combines TRBV18 with TRBJ2-2; a weak D match, TRBD2 (5 bases). Per germline, CDR1 KGHSH and CDR2 LQKENI. V was shortened by 3 bases and J by 5 bases, with 13 bases between the two germline ends. The CDR3 sequence is 15 residues long. The CDR3 DNA follows: TGTGCCAGCTCACCGTCCGGGGAGAGGACCGGGGAGCTGTTTTTT. Translated: CASSPSGERTGELFF. Full variable domain (rest looked up from reference TRBV18 and TRBJ2-2): NAGVMQNPRHLVRRRGQEARLRCSPMKGHSHVYWYRQLPEEGLKFMVYLQKENIIDESGMPKERFSAEFPKEGPSILRIQQVVRGDSAAYFCASSPSGERTGELFFGEGSRLTVL.

As to this clonotype: A much larger clone differs from this one at a single base, so this may be a read error. V and J are TRBV4-3 and TRBJ1-2, with no clear D. The CDR3 spans 14 residues. Looked up from germline, CDR1 is LGHNA and CDR2 is YSLEER. CDR3 sequence (DNA): TGCGCCATCAGCCAAAATGTAAGGAGTTATGGCTACACCTTC. Encoded protein: CAISQNVRSYGYTF.

This chain joins TRBV12-3 or TRBV12-4 and TRBJ1-5, with D uncertain. The CDR3 has 17 amino acids. The V end lost 3 bases, the J end lost 0 bases, and 15 bases lay between the germline ends. The CDR3 DNA is TGTGCCAGCAGTTTTAGTAGGGCTTTTTATAGCAATCAGCCCCAGCATTTT. It yields the protein CASSFSRAFYSNQPQHF.

The table lists this clonotype with many counts. V is TRBV7-2 and J is TRBJ2-1; TRBD2 matches 9 bases. Germline values: CDR1 SGHTA, CDR2 FQGNSA. CDR3 length: 16 amino acids. Trimming cost V 5 bases and J 5 bases; bases outside gene matches: 10. Here the CDR3 reads CASSAFRTSEDNEQFF. CDR3 bases: TGTGCCAGCAGCGCCTTTAGGACTAGCGAGGACAATGAGCAGTTCTTC.

This clonotype was seen ten or more times. V is TRBV7-2 and J is TRBJ1-5; D is perhaps TRBD1 (5 bases). Germline V gives CDR1 SGHTA, CDR2 FQGNSA. The germline V and J ends were trimmed by 3 bases and 3 bases, with 12 bases remaining between them. This CDR3 region has 15 residues. The CDR3: CASSFTGDHNQPQHF. The CDR3 bases are TGTGCCAGCAGCTTCACCGGGGACCACAATCAGCCCCAGCATTTT.

At least ten counts were recorded for this clonotype. V usage is TRBV7-2 and J usage is TRBJ2-1, with D unresolved. The CDR3 runs to 15 residues. Per the germline V gene, CDR1 is SGHTA and CDR2 is FQGNSA. Trimming pared 2 bases from V and 0 bases from J, leaving 8 bases between. The CDR3 nucleotides read TGTGCCAGCAGCTTATCCTCTAGCTCCTACAATGAGCAGTTCTTC. Translated: CASSLSSSSYNEQFF. The full variable domain, rest sourced from reference TRBV7-2 and TRBJ2-1, is GAGVSQSPSNKVTEKGKDVELRCDPISGHTALYWYRQSLGQGLEFLIYFQGNSAPDKSGLPSDRFSAERTGGSVSTLTIQRTQQEDSAVYLCASSLSSSSYNEQFFGPGTRLTVL.

The chain is built from TRBV5-5 and TRBJ2-5; a possible D gene is TRBD1 (6 bases). Deletions cut 0 bases from V and 4 bases from J, with 16 bases between. This CDR3 is 16 amino acids long. Germline CDR1 SGHKS, CDR2 YYEKEE (reference sequence). CDR3: CASSLEAGAMGETQYF. The CDR3, as DNA: TGTGCCAGCAGCTTGGAAGCAGGGGCGATGGGAGAGACCCAGTACTTC.

This clonotype was counted many times. The rearrangement joins TRBV12-3 or TRBV12-4 to TRBJ1-5, with TRBD1 matching over 11 bases. V shed 6 bases and J 5 bases; nucleotides not matched to a gene: 6. The CDR3 has 15 amino acids. CDR3 loop: CASSQGTGGYQPQHF. Written as DNA, the CDR3 is TGTGCCAGCAGCCAGGGGACAGGGGGTTATCAGCCCCAGCATTTT.

In this sample, this clonotype turned up many times. This rearrangement joins TRBV20-1 to TRBJ2-7; TRBD2 matches at 14 bases. The CDR3 runs to 16 residues. Trimming cost V 0 bases and J 7 bases; bases outside gene matches: 8. Germline V gives CDR1 DFQATT, CDR2 SNEGSKA (reference sequence). CDR3 in amino acids: CSARDRTSGGKWEQYF. CDR3 sequence (DNA): TGCAGTGCTAGAGACCGGACTAGCGGGGGGAAGTGGGAGCAGTACTTC.

This clonotype was seen at least ten times. V usage is TRBV29-1 and J usage is TRBJ2-2; 7 bases are a match to TRBD1. In germline, CDR1 is SQVTM, CDR2 ANQGSEA. The length of the CDR3 is 11 residues. V trimming: 5 bases; J trimming: 6 bases; junction bases outside the gene matches: 0. The CDR3 loop is CSVQGAGELFF. The CDR3 DNA is TGCAGCGTTCAGGGGGCCGGGGAGCTGTTTTTT.

This clonotype was seen repeatedly, ten times or more. Germline is not matched at one junction end, which may reflect a read error. J is TRBJ1-2 and V is TRBV7-2, with a tentative D call TRBD1 (5 bases). Per germline, CDR1 SGHTA and CDR2 FQGNSA. This CDR3 region has 15 residues. The CDR3, as DNA: TGTGCCAGCAGCCTAGCGTGGGGCCCTAACTATGGCTACACCTTC. Its protein is CASSLAWGPNYGYTF.